The rows below give T cell receptor beta chains drawn from one sample of a study of neurological immune-mediated disorders. TCRdb re-called the 5' RACE reads with MiXCR, one entry per CDR3 protein. The data hold 35,000 to 40,000 distinct CDR3 sequences, with around 10% observed a single time. Sequencing used CD4+ T cells from blood. The receptors originated from a woman under 40 with HTLV-1-associated myelopathy (HAM/TSP). The CDR3 runs from the conserved cysteine through the conserved F or W. D genes are given only for firm matches. The listing skips clone size in some rows; elsewhere it reads once, few, many or a size class.

D gene,J gene,clone size,V gene,CDR3 protein,CDR3 DNA
.,TRBJ1-1,many,TRBV12-3/TRBV12-4,CASSLGEGNTEAFF,TGTGCCAGCAGTTTGGGTGAAGGGAACACTGAAGCTTTCTTT
.,TRBJ1-1,many,TRBV14,CASSQEGTFATEAFF,TGTGCCAGCAGCCAAGAAGGGACCTTCGCCACTGAAGCTTTCTTT
.,TRBJ2-3,many,TRBV9,CASSVAGGAFFTDTQYF,TGTGCCAGCAGCGTAGCTGGGGGGGCATTTTTCACAGATACGCAGTATTTT
TRBD1,TRBJ2-7,many,TRBV10-3,CAISESGTGGYEQYF,TGTGCCATCAGTGAGTCCGGGACAGGGGGCTACGAGCAGTACTTC
TRBD1,TRBJ1-1,many,TRBV5-1,CASHMGTGSTRFNTEAFF,TGCGCCAGCCACATGGGGACAGGATCAACCAGATTCAACACTGAAGCTTTCTTT
.,TRBJ1-1,many,TRBV11-2,CASSLTRGSTEAFF,TGTGCCAGCAGCCTCACGCGGGGAAGCACTGAAGCTTTCTTT
TRBD1,TRBJ2-5,many,TRBV5-1,CASSLDRTPTGTQYF,TGCGCCAGCAGTTTGGACAGGACTCCTACCGGGACCCAGTACTTC
.,TRBJ1-6,many,TRBV5-1,CASSPMEGLNSPLHF,TGCGCCAGCAGCCCCATGGAGGGATTAAATTCACCCCTCCACTTT
.,TRBJ2-3,many,TRBV7-2,CASSLSQRALSSTDTQYF,TGTGCCAGCAGCTTATCCCAGCGGGCGCTATCTAGCACAGATACGCAGTATTTT
.,TRBJ2-6,once,TRBV5-1,CASSRDRPGQVIGANVLTF,TGCGCCAGCAGCCGGGATCGTCCAGGGCAGGTTATCGGGGCCAACGTCCTGACTTTC
.,TRBJ1-1,many,TRBV24-1,CATSDDDTGFEAFF,TGTGCCACCAGTGATGACGACACCGGCTTTGAAGCTTTCTTT
TRBD1,TRBJ1-1,once,TRBV20-1,CSASLQGDEAFF,TGCAGTGCTAGCTTACAGGGGGATGAAGCTTTCTTT
TRBD2,TRBJ2-7,many,TRBV20-1,CSARAGGDEQYF,TGCAGTGCTAGGGCTGGGGGGGACGAGCAGTACTTC
TRBD1,TRBJ2-7,many,TRBV5-1,CASSLGGQVYEQYF,TGCGCCAGCAGCTTGGGAGGACAGGTCTACGAGCAGTACTTC
.,TRBJ2-2,many,TRBV5-5,CASSLLGEYTGELFF,TGTGCCAGCAGCTTGCTCGGGGAATACACCGGGGAGCTGTTTTTT
.,TRBJ2-3,many,TRBV20-1,CSARPLQVSSDTQYF,TGCAGTGCTAGACCTTTACAGGTTTCGTCAGATACGCAGTATTTT
.,TRBJ1-2,many,TRBV18,CASSPLDRGSYGYTF,TGTGCCAGCTCACCACTCGACAGAGGATCCTATGGCTACACCTTC
TRBD1,TRBJ1-5,.,TRBV7-2,CASSRRTGDGASNQPQHF,TGTGCCAGCAGCCGACGGACAGGGGATGGAGCTAGCAATCAGCCCCAGCATTTT
TRBD1,TRBJ2-7,.,TRBV5-1,CASNPGQGVEEQYF,TGCGCCAGCAACCCGGGACAGGGGGTGGAAGAGCAGTACTTC
.,TRBJ1-3,.,TRBV19,CASGKAPSTNTIYF,TGTGCCAGTGGGAAGGCGCCGTCTACAAACACCATATATTTT
TRBD1,TRBJ1-6,many,TRBV7-2,CASSRGQYNSPLHF,TGTGCCAGCAGCCGGGGACAGTATAATTCACCCCTCCACTTT
TRBD1,TRBJ1-2,many,TRBV20-1,CSAKRDRGRSYGYTF,TGCAGTGCTAAACGGGACAGGGGAAGGAGCTATGGCTACACCTTC
.,TRBJ1-2,many,TRBV15,CATSRKLEVPGEGYTF,TGTGCCACCAGCCGTAAACTAGAGGTTCCAGGGGAAGGCTACACCTTC
.,TRBJ1-1,many,TRBV20-1,CSARSAGTRTTEAFF,TGCAGTGCTAGGAGTGCAGGAACCAGAACGACTGAAGCTTTCTTT
.,TRBJ2-4,many,TRBV11-2,CASSLSVAGSVIQYF,TGTGCCAGCAGCTTAAGTGTGGCAGGGTCAGTCATTCAGTACTTC
.,TRBJ2-1,few,TRBV7-2,CASSLSVLGYNEQFF,TGTGCCAGCAGCTTATCGGTTTTGGGGTACAATGAGCAGTTCTTC
.,TRBJ1-5,few,TRBV24-1,CATGTGGSNQPQHF,TGTGCCACCGGAACCGGTGGCAGCAATCAGCCCCAGCATTTT
.,TRBJ1-3,many,TRBV10-2,CASSESSTVSSGNTIYF,TGCGCCAGCAGTGAGTCGAGCACCGTAAGCTCTGGAAACACCATATATTTT
TRBD1,TRBJ1-1,many,TRBV6-5,CASSYATGGKSKAFF,TGTGCCAGCAGTTACGCGACAGGGGGCAAGTCCAAAGCTTTCTTT
.,TRBJ1-2,many,TRBV20-1,CSAREQRYGYTF,TGCAGTGCTAGGGAACAGCGATATGGCTACACCTTC
.,TRBJ1-1,many,TRBV27,CASSLSIGGEAFF,TGTGCCAGCAGTTTATCGATCGGGGGTGAAGCTTTCTTT
.,TRBJ2-3,many,TRBV6-6,CASSHGEGPDTQYF,TGTGCCAGCAGCCATGGGGAAGGGCCAGATACGCAGTATTTT
TRBD2,TRBJ2-2,many,TRBV24-1,CAVETSGTTGELFF,TGTGCCGTCGAGACTAGCGGGACTACCGGGGAGCTGTTTTTT
.,TRBJ2-7,many,TRBV2,CASSEGDVGEQYF,TGTGCCAGCAGTGAGGGGGACGTCGGCGAGCAGTACTTC
.,TRBJ1-2,many,TRBV6-1,CASSEGFGYTF,TGTGCCAGCAGTGAAGGATTTGGCTACACCTTC
TRBD1,TRBJ1-5,many,TRBV6-5,CASSYTRPGQGGNSNQPQHF,TGTGCCAGCAGTTACACACGCCCGGGACAGGGAGGAAATAGCAATCAGCCCCAGCATTTT
TRBD1,TRBJ1-2,many,TRBV20-1,CSASRDRLNGYTF,TGCAGTGCCAGTAGGGACAGGTTAAATGGCTACACCTTC
.,TRBJ1-1,many,TRBV5-1,CASGPTEANTEAFF,TGCGCCAGCGGCCCGACAGAAGCGAACACTGAAGCTTTCTTT
.,TRBJ2-7,.,TRBV7-2,CASSFYICSASSLAGANYEQYF,.
.,TRBJ2-1,many,TRBV15,CATSRAFKQGDEQFF,TGTGCCACCAGCAGAGCCTTTAAACAGGGTGATGAGCAGTTCTTC